Presented here are 15 T cell receptor beta chains from one specimen sequenced in a study of identical twins. TCRdb fed the 5' RACE reads into MiXCR, producing one record per CDR3 protein. The data contain some 690,000 distinct CDR3 sequences, 20% to 25% of them seen just once; the ten biggest clones take up 4% to 5.5%. In addition, the sample was reused for a study of T cells expressing NK-cell markers.

Sequencing was done on a sample of PBMCs. The receptors here all came from a woman aged 18-35 years in good health.

The sample holds many counts of this clonotype. The rearrangement uses TRBV29-1 and TRBJ2-2, with unresolved D. V was clipped by 5 bases and J by 3 bases, with 4 bases between them. From germline, CDR1 is SQVTM and CDR2 ANQGSEA. The CDR3 runs 11 residues. The CDR3 is CSVLHTGELFF. DNA of the CDR3: TGCAGCGTTCTCCACACCGGGGAGCTGTTTTTT.

The V gene is TRBV5-1, the J gene TRBJ2-7; D might be TRBD1 (6 bases). CDR3 size: 14 residues. Trimming took 1 base from V and 2 from J, leaving 10 bases between them. Germline assignment: CDR1 SGHRS and CDR2 YFSETQ. The DNA of the CDR3 is TGCGCCAGCAGCTTGAGGGACAAAACCTACGAGCAGTACTTC. Translating it yields CASSLRDKTYEQYF.

This chain connects TRBV7-6 to TRBJ2-7, with D hard to call. Germline V lookup: CDR1 SGHVS, CDR2 FNYEAQ. This CDR3 comprises 14 residues. The V gene lost 6 bases and the J gene lost 2 bases, with 14 bases spanning the gap. CDR3 sequence: CASSVTGGAYEQYF. As DNA, the CDR3 is TGTGCCAGCAGTGTTACGGGTGGAGCCTACGAGCAGTACTTC.

The rearrangement joins TRBV4-3 to TRBJ2-1; D is possibly TRBD2 (6 bases). CDR1 is LGHNA, CDR2 YSLEER, per germline. The CDR3 is 14 residues long. Trimming left V 0 bases short and J 7 bases short, with 10 bases between. CDR3 DNA: TGCGCCAGCAGCCAAGAGCGGGATTATAATGAGCAGTTCTTC. It codes for CASSQERDYNEQFF.

This clonotype was counted a few times. This chain connects TRBV5-1 to TRBJ2-7, with 7 positions matching TRBD2. CDR3 length: 15 amino acids. V shed 2 bases and J 2 bases; nucleotides not matched to a gene: 7. Germline V gene data show CDR1 as SGHRS and CDR2 as YFSETQ. Here the CDR3 reads CASSFNERGPYEQYF. In DNA, the CDR3 is TGCGCCAGCAGCTTCAATGAGCGGGGTCCCTACGAGCAGTACTTC.

This clonotype was seen more than once but under ten times. The chain's CDR3 is CASTHQDNEQFF. CDR3 coding DNA: TGTGCCAGCACCCACCAGGACAATGAGCAGTTCTTC. The chain recombines TRBV6-5 with TRBJ2-1; D ambiguous. V lost 7 bases, J lost 5 bases, and 9 bases lay in between. The CDR3 runs 12 residues. In germline, CDR1 is MNHEY, CDR2 SVGAGI.

The V gene is TRBV6-5, the J gene TRBJ1-3; D is ambiguous. Germline-derived CDR1 and CDR2 are MNHEY and SVGAGI. V gave up 7 bases and J gave up 4 bases, with 11 bases separating them. This CDR3 has 13 residues. The CDR3: CASTSDGGNTIYF. The CDR3 coding sequence is TGTGCCAGCACTTCGGACGGAGGAAACACCATATATTTT.

This clonotype was counted a few times. The chain is built from TRBV7-9 and TRBJ2-1, with 7 bases fitting TRBD1. From germline, CDR1 is SEHNR and CDR2 FQNEAQ (reference sequence). The V and J ends lost 5 bases and 6 bases, in that order; junction bases with no gene match: 10. This CDR3 has 15 amino acids. The CDR3 DNA reads as TGTGCCAGCAGCATAGGGGGCAGTTCGGCCAATGAGCAGTTCTTC. It specifies CASSIGGSSANEQFF.

The chain couples TRBV7-9 to TRBJ2-7; TRBD2 matches at 7 bases. Trimming removed 0 bases from V and 5 bases from J; junction bases left unmatched: 7. Germline lookup yields CDR1 SEHNR and CDR2 FQNEAQ (reference sequence). This CDR3 comprises 15 residues. CDR3 loop: CASSLARGGFDEQYF. CDR3 nucleotides: TGTGCCAGCAGCTTAGCGCGGGGAGGGTTTGACGAGCAGTACTTC.

This clonotype has at least ten counts. The chain employs TRBV20-1 and TRBJ2-7, with 8 bases lining up with TRBD2. The germline V gene encodes CDR1 DFQATT and CDR2 SNEGSKA (reference sequence). J was trimmed by 2 bases and V by 7 bases; bases with no gene match: 7. There are 13 residues in the CDR3. The CDR3, as DNA: TGCAGTGTTACTAGCGGTTCTCCCTACGAGCAGTACTTC. Translating gives CSVTSGSPYEQYF.

This clonotype was observed many times. The rearrangement joins TRBV20-1 to TRBJ2-3; D assignment may be TRBD1 or TRBD2 (5 bases each). Germline loops: CDR1 DFQATT, CDR2 SNEGSKA (reference sequence). With 1 base removed from V and 2 bases from J, the gap between germline ends came to 16 bases. This CDR3 has 16 amino acids. The CDR3 sequence: CSARGGTSRFTDTQYF. In DNA, the CDR3 is TGCAGTGCTAGAGGAGGGACGAGCCGCTTCACAGATACGCAGTATTTT.

This clonotype was seen many times. This chain connects TRBV4-3 to TRBJ2-1, with D unclear. The CDR3 is made up of 15 amino acids. The V and J ends lost 0 bases and 3 bases respectively, with 9 bases between them. Per germline, CDR1 LGHNA and CDR2 YSLEER. Here the CDR3 DNA reads TGCGCCAGCAGCCAAGATCCGGCTAGCTACAATGAGCAGTTCTTC. This translates into CASSQDPASYNEQFF.

This clonotype has a count of ten or more. The V and J genes are TRBV29-1 and TRBJ1-1, with D uncertain. Trimming stripped 7 bases from V and 0 bases from J, with 24 bases between. Germline-derived CDR1 and CDR2 are SQVTM and ANQGSEA. The CDR3 totals 17 residues. The CDR3 nucleotides are TGCAGCGCTGGGCGATCGGGCTCTGCAGACATGAACACTGAAGCTTTCTTT. It yields the protein CSAGRSGSADMNTEAFF. Based on the CDR3 plus reference TRBV29-1 and TRBJ1-1, the full variable domain is SAVISQKPSRDICQRGTSLTIQCQVDSQVTMMFWYRQQPGQSLTLIATANQGSEATYESGFVIDKFPISRPNLTFSTLTVSNMSPEDSSIYLCSAGRSGSADMNTEAFFGQGTRLTVV.

Notes on this clonotype: A read error may account for a junction end that differs from germline. The V gene is TRBV20-1, the J gene TRBJ2-7; 11 bases align to TRBD2. In germline, CDR1 is DFQATT, CDR2 SNEGSKA (reference sequence). The CDR3 consists of 16 residues. CDR3 bases: TGCTGTGCTAGGAGTCAGACTAGCGGGGAAAAGTACGAGCAGTACTTC. This translates into CCARSQTSGEKYEQYF.

The chain employs TRBV13 and TRBJ1-1, with D possibly matching TRBD1 (5 bases). CDR3 length: 14 residues. The V gene lost 0 bases and the J gene lost 6 bases, with 11 bases spanning the gap. Germline loops: CDR1 PRHDT, CDR2 FYEKMQ (reference sequence). The CDR3 sequence is CASSLGRTGAEAFF. In nucleotides, the CDR3 is TGTGCCAGCAGCTTAGGCCGGACGGGGGCTGAAGCTTTCTTT.